The rows below give T cell receptor beta chains drawn from one sample of a study of molecular identifiers for immune sequencing clone quantification. A single record per CDR3 protein comes from TCRdb applying MiXCR to the PCR reads. The sample includes 400,000 to 600,000 distinct CDR3 sequences, roughly 25% of them seen just once. Sequenced material: naive CD8+ T cells from blood, with Jurkat cell RNA spiked in. The receptor source for this set is a human donor in good health. Some libraries in this study had Jurkat cell RNA spiked in. Both conserved end residues are part of each CDR3. Fields, in order: clone size, D gene, J gene, V gene, CDR3 protein, CDR3 DNA. A D gene is named only where the DNA matches it firmly. Some rows have no size entry. The others give once, few or many, or a class for an expanded clone.

many TRBD2 TRBJ2-3 TRBV12-3/TRBV12-4 CASSGARVVLAGRTQRGDTQYF TGTGCCAGCAGTGGGGCTCGTGTTGTGCTAGCGGGTCGCACCCAGCGCGGGGATACGCAGTATTTT
few TRBD1 TRBJ1-3 TRBV12-3/TRBV12-4 CASRTGVSGNTIYF TGTGCCAGCAGGACAGGGGTTTCTGGAAACACCATATATTTT
- - TRBJ2-1 TRBV11-3 CASSSAHNEQFF TGTGCCAGCAGCTCAGCCCACAATGAGCAGTTCTTC
many - TRBJ2-3 TRBV9 CASSVVPAGTDTQYF TGTGCCAGCAGCGTAGTTCCAGCGGGCACAGATACGCAGTATTTT
- - TRBJ1-4 TRBV7-6 CASTPGTPDEKLVF TGTGCCAGCACTCCGGGGACCCCGGATGAAAAACTGGTTTTT
few TRBD1 TRBJ2-7 TRBV6-5 CASKTSGTGGSYEQYF TGTGCCAGCAAAACATCCGGGACAGGGGGTTCCTACGAGCAGTACTTC
few - TRBJ2-7 TRBV9 CASSVGGGNVYEQYF TGTGCCAGCAGCGTAGGCGGGGGCAATGTCTACGAGCAGTACTTC
few - TRBJ1-2 TRBV2 CASSESTVYGYTF TGTGCCAGCAGTGAAAGCACAGTTTATGGCTACACCTTC
few - TRBJ1-5 TRBV12-3/TRBV12-4 CASSFGVFDQPQHF TGTGCCAGCAGTTTTGGGGTCTTCGATCAGCCCCAGCATTTT
- - TRBJ1-5 TRBV27 CASSLSGLSNQPQHF TGTGCCAGCAGTTTATCTGGGCTTAGCAATCAGCCCCAGCATTTT
- - TRBJ1-2 TRBV12-3/TRBV12-4 CASRGGTYGYTF TGTGCCAGCCGGGGAGGGACCTATGGCTACACCTTC
few TRBD2 TRBJ2-4 TRBV6-5 CASSYWVSGGKDIQYF TGTGCCAGCAGTTACTGGGTCAGCGGGGGGAAAGACATTCAGTACTTC
few - TRBJ2-2 TRBV7-6 CASSLFEMSYRAGELFF TGTGCCAGCAGCTTATTTGAAATGAGTTATCGGGCCGGGGAGCTGTTTTTT
- - TRBJ1-6 TRBV5-6 CASNQGTGNSPLHF TGTGCCAGCAACCAGGGAACGGGGAATTCACCCCTCCACTTT
many - TRBJ2-7 TRBV13 CASSLGPGTAPYEQYF TGTGCCAGCAGCTTAGGACCCGGGACGGCGCCCTACGAGCAGTACTTC
- TRBD1 TRBJ2-2 TRBV19 CARSTGDPDTNTGELFF TGTGCCAGATCAACAGGGGACCCAGATACGAACACCGGGGAGCTGTTTTTT
many TRBD1 TRBJ2-7 TRBV6-1 CATFSTGYEQYF TGTGCCACTTTTTCGACAGGGTACGAGCAGTACTTC
- - TRBJ2-7 TRBV6-2/TRBV6-3 CASSYVGAIDYEQYF TGTGCCAGCAGTTACGTCGGCGCGATAGACTACGAGCAGTACTTC
- TRBD2 TRBJ2-5 TRBV11-2 CASSLRLAGTVETQYF TGTGCCAGCAGCTTACGCCTAGCGGGTACCGTTGAGACCCAGTACTTC
many TRBD2 TRBJ2-5 TRBV29-1 CSVEGLAGFKQTQYF TGCAGCGTTGAGGGGCTAGCGGGATTCAAACAGACCCAGTACTTC
- - TRBJ2-7 TRBV6-2/TRBV6-3 CASSYSGPTYEQYF TGTGCCAGCAGTTACTCGGGACCCACCTACGAGCAGTACTTC
- TRBD1 TRBJ1-3 TRBV12-3/TRBV12-4 CASKSSMDRGISGNTIYF TGTGCCAGCAAATCAAGCATGGACAGGGGGATCTCTGGAAACACCATATATTTT
many - TRBJ1-2 TRBV6-6 CASSSTEEGGYGYTF TGTGCCAGCAGTAGCACGGAGGAGGGGGGCTATGGCTACACCTTC
many - TRBJ2-3 TRBV7-9 CASSPSTGATDTQYF TGTGCCAGCAGCCCCTCTACCGGGGCTACAGATACGCAGTATTTT
- - TRBJ2-7 TRBV7-9 CASSSPQAPPYEQYF TGTGCCAGCAGCTCCCCGCAGGCCCCACCCTACGAGCAGTACTTC
many - TRBJ1-1 TRBV13 CASSLFGGGTEAFF TGTGCCAGCAGCTTGTTCGGAGGGGGCACTGAAGCTTTCTTT
many TRBD2 TRBJ2-2 TRBV7-2 CASSPGLAGGPYPNTGELFF TGTGCCAGCAGCCCTGGACTAGCGGGAGGCCCATACCCGAACACCGGGGAGCTGTTTTTT
many - TRBJ1-1 TRBV13 CASSLGRGGKGAFF TGTGCCAGCAGCTTAGGCCGAGGAGGGAAGGGAGCTTTCTTT
- - TRBJ2-7 TRBV27 CASSLYALGRGYEQYF TGTGCCAGCAGTTTATACGCATTGGGACGGGGCTACGAGCAGTACTTC
few - TRBJ1-6 TRBV7-9 CASSMTQTNSPLHF TGTGCCAGCAGCATGACACAGACCAATTCACCCCTCCACTTT
many TRBD2 TRBJ2-3 TRBV7-9 CASSLVRGRWDTQYF TGTGCCAGCAGCTTAGTTCGCGGGAGATGGGATACGCAGTATTTT
few TRBD2 TRBJ2-7 TRBV13 CASSFTSGGFYEQYF TGTGCCAGCAGCTTTACTAGCGGGGGCTTCTACGAGCAGTACTTC
- TRBD1 TRBJ1-1 TRBV28 CASSFRRGRMNTEAFF TGTGCCAGCAGTTTCCGCAGGGGGCGCATGAACACTGAAGCTTTCTTT
few - TRBJ1-5 TRBV12-3/TRBV12-4 CASSLEATRIIYSNQPQHF TGTGCCAGCAGTTTAGAGGCCACAAGGATAATCTATAGCAATCAGCCCCAGCATTTT
few - TRBJ2-3 TRBV18 CASSSTGQSTDTQYF TGTGCCAGCTCATCCACAGGGCAAAGCACAGATACGCAGTATTTT
- - TRBJ2-7 TRBV19 CASSMTTEYYYEQYF TGTGCCAGTAGTATGACAACCGAATATTACTACGAGCAGTACTTC
few TRBD2 TRBJ2-2 TRBV30 CAWDSGGFTGELFF TGTGCCTGGGATAGCGGGGGGTTCACCGGGGAGCTGTTTTTT
many - TRBJ1-1 TRBV7-6 CASSARPPGSNTEAFF TGTGCCAGCAGCGCCCGGCCGCCGGGATCGAACACTGAAGCTTTCTTT
- - TRBJ2-7 TRBV20-1 CSARTESSYEQYF TGCAGTGCACGGACAGAGAGCTCCTACGAGCAGTACTTC
- TRBD1 TRBJ2-3 TRBV7-9 CASSPPSDRFFRDTQYF TGTGCCAGCAGCCCCCCCTCGGACAGGTTTTTTCGGGATACGCAGTATTTT